These 3 T cell receptor beta chains came from one sample sequenced in a study of blood T cell repertoires in COVID-19. Only in-frame clones appear in the TCRdb table, and some are missing; sequencing was by immunoSEQ multiplex PCR. The sample yields approximately 280,000 clones, approximately 86% seen once. Sequencing input: peripheral blood. The source is a man between 18 and 35 years old with active or convalescent COVID-19.

The CDR3 region has the DNA TGCAGCGTTGAAGATCTCCAGGAAGCTAACTATGGCTACACCTTC. It is translated as CSVEDLQEANYGYTF. J is TRBJ1-2 and V is TRBV29-1; D ambiguous. V lost 0 bases to trimming and J lost 0 bases, with 11 bases between them. CDR3 size: 15 residues. Germline CDR1 reads SQVTM; CDR2 reads ANQGSEA. Based on the CDR3 plus reference TRBV29-1 and TRBJ1-2, the full variable domain is SAVISQKPSRDICQRGTSLTIQCQVDSQVTMMFWYRQQPGQSLTLIATANQGSEATYESGFVIDKFPISRPNLTFSTLTVSNMSPEDSSIYLCSVEDLQEANYGYTFGSGTRLTVV.

The chain has TRBV10-3 and TRBJ2-5; D perhaps matches TRBD1 (5 bases). CDR3 length: 13 residues. V lost 8 bases and J 0 bases, leaving 10 bases between the germline ends. In germline, CDR1 is ENHRY, CDR2 SYGVKD. CDR3 loop: CAIALTDQETQYF. As DNA, the CDR3 is TGTGCCATCGCGCTGACAGACCAAGAGACCCAGTACTTC.

The CDR3 nucleotides are TGTGCCAGCAGTAAGGGGGATGGCTACACCTTC. Its translation is CASSKGDGYTF. This sequence joins TRBV6-2 or TRBV6-3 and TRBJ1-2; maybe TRBD1 (6 bases). CDR3 length equals 11 residues. V dropped 5 bases and J dropped 6 bases, with 7 bases sitting between them. Germline-derived CDR1 and CDR2 are MNHEY and SVGEGT.